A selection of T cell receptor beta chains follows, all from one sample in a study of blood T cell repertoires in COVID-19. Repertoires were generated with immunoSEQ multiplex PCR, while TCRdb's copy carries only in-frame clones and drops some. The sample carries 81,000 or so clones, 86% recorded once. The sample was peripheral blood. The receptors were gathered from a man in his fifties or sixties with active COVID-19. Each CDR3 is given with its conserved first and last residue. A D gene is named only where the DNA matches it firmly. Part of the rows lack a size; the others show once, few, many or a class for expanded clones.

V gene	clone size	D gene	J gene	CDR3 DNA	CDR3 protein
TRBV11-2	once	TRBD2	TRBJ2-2	TGTGCCAGCAGCTTTTTACTAGCGGGGAACACCGGGGAGCTGTTTTTT	CASSFLLAGNTGELFF
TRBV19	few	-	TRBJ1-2	TGTGCCAGTAGTCCGAGGGCCCTTAACTATGGCTACACCTTC	CASSPRALNYGYTF
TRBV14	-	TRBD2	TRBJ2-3	TGTGCCAGCAGCCAAGCCACTAGCGGGCGACGCACAGATACGCAGTATTTT	CASSQATSGRRTDTQYF
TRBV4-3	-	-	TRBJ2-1	TGCGCCAGCAGCCAAGAACTCGTCGGAGCTTTCAGGGGATTTACCTACAATGAGCAGTTCTTC	CASSQELVGAFRGFTYNEQFF
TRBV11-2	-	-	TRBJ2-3	TGTGCCAGCAGCTCAGGACAGACCTATACGCAGTATTTT	CASSSGQTYTQYF
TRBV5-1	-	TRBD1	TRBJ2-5	TGCGCCAGCAGCTTGGCCCGGACAGGGATAGAGACCCAGTACTTC	CASSLARTGIETQYF
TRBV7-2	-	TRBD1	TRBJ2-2	TGTGCCAGCAGCTTAAGGGTGGTGGGACAGGGGAAAGGGGAGCTGTTTTTT	CASSLRVVGQGKGELFF
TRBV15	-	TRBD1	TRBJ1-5	TGTGCCACCAGCCCGACAGGGAGCAATCAGCCCCAGCATTTT	CATSPTGSNQPQHF
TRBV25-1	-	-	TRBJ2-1	TGTGCCAGCAGTGAATTTGGGGGCATGACGGACAATGAGCAGTTCTTC	CASSEFGGMTDNEQFF
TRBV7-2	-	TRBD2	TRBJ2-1	TGTGCCAGCAGCTTACTAGCGGGGGAGCCCTACAATGAGCAGTTCTTC	CASSLLAGEPYNEQFF
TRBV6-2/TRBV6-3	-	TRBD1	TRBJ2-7	TGTGCCAGCAGTTACCGGATGGACAGGATCTCCTACGAGCAGTACTTC	CASSYRMDRISYEQYF
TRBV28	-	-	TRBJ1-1	TGTGCCAGCAGTTTTTGGGGGCCTGAAGCTTTCTTT	CASSFWGPEAFF
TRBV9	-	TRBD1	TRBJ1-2	TGTGCCAGCAGCCGGGACAGGGGGCAGGACTATGGCTACACCTTC	CASSRDRGQDYGYTF
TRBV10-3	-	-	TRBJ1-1	TGTGCCATCAGTGAGTCCCCCGGAGGGACTGAAGCTTTCTTT	CAISESPGGTEAFF
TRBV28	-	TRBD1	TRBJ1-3	TGTGCCAGCAGCCCATACGGACAGGCTCTGATGTCCACCATATATTTT	CASSPYGQALMSTIYF
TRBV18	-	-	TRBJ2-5	TGTGCCAGCTCTCTCAGGGAGACCCAGTACTTC	CASSLRETQYF
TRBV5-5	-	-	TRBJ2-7	TGTGCCAGCAGCCTAGGGGAATCCTACGAGCAGTACTTC	CASSLGESYEQYF
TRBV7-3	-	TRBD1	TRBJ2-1	TGTGCCAGCAGCTTAAGGACAGGGGTGGCCTACAATGAGCAGTTCTTC	CASSLRTGVAYNEQFF
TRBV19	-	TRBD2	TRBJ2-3	TGTGCCAGTAGTATTTCCGTGGGAACTAGCGGGGGCACAGATACGCAGTATTTT	CASSISVGTSGGTDTQYF
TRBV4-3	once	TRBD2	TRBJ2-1	TGCGCCAGCAGCCAGGCCGGGACTACCTACAATGAGCAGTTCTTC	CASSQAGTTYNEQFF
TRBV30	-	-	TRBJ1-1	TGTGCCTGGAGTGTAGTAGTCAACACTGAAGCTTTCTTT	CAWSVVVNTEAFF
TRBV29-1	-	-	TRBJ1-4	TGCAGCGTGCGGCTTAATGAAAAACTGTTTTTT	CSVRLNEKLFF
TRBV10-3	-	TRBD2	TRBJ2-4	TGTGCCATCAACAACGAAGAGCGGGGGGTTGGTAGGGCCAAAAACATTCAGTACTTC	CAINNEERGVGRAKNIQYF
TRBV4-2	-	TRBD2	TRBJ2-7	TGTGCCAGCAGCCAAGACCTTAGCGGGGGGGCGGGCGAGCAGTACTTC	CASSQDLSGGAGEQYF
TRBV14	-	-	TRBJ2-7	TGTGCCAGCAGCCAAGAACTCGTCCTCGACGAGCAGTACTTC	CASSQELVLDEQYF
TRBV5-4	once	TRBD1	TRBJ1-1	TGTGCCAGCAGCGTGGACAGGGGGAACACTGAAGCTTTCTTT	CASSVDRGNTEAFF
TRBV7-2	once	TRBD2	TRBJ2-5	TGTGCCAGCAGCCCGGTCAGGCTAGCGGGAGGGGAGACCCAGTACTTC	CASSPVRLAGGETQYF
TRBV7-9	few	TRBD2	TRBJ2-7	TGTGCCAGCAGCTCACGGGCTCAGCGGGGGAACTACGAGCAGTACTTC	CASSSRAQRGNYEQYF
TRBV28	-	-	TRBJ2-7	TGTGCCAGCGGAGAATACTTGCGGGAGCAGTACTTC	CASGEYLREQYF
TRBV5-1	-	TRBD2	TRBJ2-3	TGCGCCAGCATCCCCGAGGAGCGGGGGGCCGGGACAGATACGCAGTATTTT	CASIPEERGAGTDTQYF
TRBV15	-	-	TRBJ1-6	TGTGCCACCAGCAGAGGAGGGGGTTCACCCCTCCACTTT	CATSRGGGSPLHF
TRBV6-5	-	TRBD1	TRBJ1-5	TGTGCCAGCAGTCCGGGACAGCCCGGGCAGCCCCAGCATTTT	CASSPGQPGQPQHF
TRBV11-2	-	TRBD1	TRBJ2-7	TGTGCCAGCAGCTTAGGACAGGGGGACGAGCAGTACTTC	CASSLGQGDEQYF
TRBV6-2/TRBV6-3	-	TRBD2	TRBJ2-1	TGTGCCAGCAGTTACTCTACTAGCGGGGGGGCCTACAATGAGCAGTTCTTC	CASSYSTSGGAYNEQFF
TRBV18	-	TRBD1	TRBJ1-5	TGTGCCAGCTCACTACTTGGACAGGGAGAGGGTCAGCCCCAGCATTTT	CASSLLGQGEGQPQHF
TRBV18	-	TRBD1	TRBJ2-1	TGTGCCAGCTCACCAGGACAGGCCATCTCCTACAATGAGCAGTTCTTC	CASSPGQAISYNEQFF
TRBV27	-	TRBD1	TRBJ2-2	TGTGCCAGCAGTCCGGGACAGGGGAAGGGTCGGGAGTTAGCCGGGGAGCTGTTTTTT	CASSPGQGKGRELAGELFF
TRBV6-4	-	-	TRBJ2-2	TGTGCCAGCAGAGAGCAGGGGCGGACCGGGGAGCTGTTTTTT	CASREQGRTGELFF